This TCR beta chain was sequenced for a study of control samples from healthy donors and cancer patients. The V end lost 5 bases, the J end lost 1 base, and 16 bases lay between the germline ends. CDR3 length equals 15 residues. Germline assignment: CDR1 SGHRS and CDR2 YFSETQ. TCRdb keeps only in-frame clones here, not all; method: immunoSEQ multiplex PCR. The repertoire holds tens of thousands of clones, with more than 70% as singletons. This clone was found once. The sequencing input was PBMCs. The sequence came from a man aged 35 to 55 with colorectal cancer. J is TRBJ2-7 and V is TRBV5-1, with D perhaps TRBD1 or TRBD2 (5 bases each). CDR3 sequence reads: CASRRTGTESYEQYF. CDR3 in DNA: TGCGCCAGCAGACGAACCGGGACGGAATCCTACGAGCAGTACTTC.